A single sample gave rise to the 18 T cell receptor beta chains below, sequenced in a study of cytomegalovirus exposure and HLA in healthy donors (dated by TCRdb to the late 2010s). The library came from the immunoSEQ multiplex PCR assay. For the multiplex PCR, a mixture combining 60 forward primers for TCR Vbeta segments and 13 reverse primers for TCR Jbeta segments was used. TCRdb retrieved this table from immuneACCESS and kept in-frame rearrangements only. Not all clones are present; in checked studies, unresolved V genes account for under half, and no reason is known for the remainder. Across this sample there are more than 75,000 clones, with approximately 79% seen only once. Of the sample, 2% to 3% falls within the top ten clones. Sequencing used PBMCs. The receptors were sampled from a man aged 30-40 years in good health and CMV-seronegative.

The CDR3 sequence is CASSTGFTGSNQPQHF. In nucleotides, the CDR3 is TGTGCCAGCAGTACAGGGTTTACGGGGTCAAATCAGCCCCAGCATTTT. The chain links TRBV2 to TRBJ1-5; D possibly corresponds to TRBD1 (6 bases). Germline V lookup: CDR1 SNHLY, CDR2 FYNNEI. The ends were cut back, 5 bases at V and 4 bases at J, with 18 bases in the middle. This CDR3 has 16 amino acids. The variable domain in full, completed from reference TRBV2 and TRBJ1-5, reads EPEVTQTPSHQVTQMGQEVILRCVPISNHLYFYWYRQILGQKVEFLVSFYNNEISEKSEIFDDQFSVERPDGSNFTLKIRSTKLEDSAMYFCASSTGFTGSNQPQHFGDGTRLSIL.

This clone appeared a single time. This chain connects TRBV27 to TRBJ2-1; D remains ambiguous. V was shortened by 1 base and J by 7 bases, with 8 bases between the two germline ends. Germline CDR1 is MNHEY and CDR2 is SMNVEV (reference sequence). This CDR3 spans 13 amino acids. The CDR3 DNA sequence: TGTGCCAGCAGTTTATATGCAGTGAATGAGCAGTTCTTC. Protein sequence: CASSLYAVNEQFF.

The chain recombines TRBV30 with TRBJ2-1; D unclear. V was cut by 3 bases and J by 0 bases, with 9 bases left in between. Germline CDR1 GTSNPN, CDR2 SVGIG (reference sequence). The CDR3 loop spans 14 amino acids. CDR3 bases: TGTGCCTGGAGACCTTCTAGCTCCTACAATGAGCAGTTCTTC. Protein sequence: CAWRPSSSYNEQFF.

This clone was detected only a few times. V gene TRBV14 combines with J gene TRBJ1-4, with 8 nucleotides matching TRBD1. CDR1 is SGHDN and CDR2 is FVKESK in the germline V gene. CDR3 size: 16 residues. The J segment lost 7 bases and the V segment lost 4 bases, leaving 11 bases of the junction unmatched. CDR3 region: CASSLIRGLEVEKLFF. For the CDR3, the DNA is TGTGCCAGCAGCCTCATCAGGGGGCTTGAGGTTGAAAAACTGTTTTTT. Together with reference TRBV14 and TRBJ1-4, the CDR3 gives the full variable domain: EAGVTQFPSHSVIEKGQTVTLRCDPISGHDNLYWYRRVMGKEIKFLLHFVKESKQDESGMPNNRFLAERTGGTYSTLKVQPAELEDSGVYFCASSLIRGLEVEKLFFGSGTQLSVL.

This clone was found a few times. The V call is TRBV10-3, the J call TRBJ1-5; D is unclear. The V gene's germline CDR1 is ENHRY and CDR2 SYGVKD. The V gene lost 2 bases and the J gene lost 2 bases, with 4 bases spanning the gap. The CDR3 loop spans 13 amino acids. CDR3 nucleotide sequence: TGTGCCATCAGTGAGACAGGCAATCAGCCCCAGCATTTT. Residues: CAISETGNQPQHF.

The CDR3 is CASSLTWDRTTQYF. CDR3 nucleotide sequence: TGTGCCAGCAGCCTCACCTGGGACAGAACGACGCAGTATTTT. The chain employs TRBV6-5 and TRBJ2-3; TRBD1 matches 7 bases. The CDR3 runs to 14 residues. V was pared by 6 bases and J by 9 bases, with 12 bases of the junction left unmatched. Germline CDR1 MNHEY, CDR2 SVGAGI.

The CDR3 coding sequence is TGTGCCAGCAGCCGGCCATGGGCGTCAGGGGCTTTCTTT. It translates to CASSRPWASGAFF. The V and J genes are TRBV5-4 and TRBJ1-1; perhaps TRBD1 as D (5 bases). This CDR3 is 13 amino acids long. Germline V gene lookup returns CDR1 SGHNT and CDR2 YYREEE (reference sequence). Trimming removed 4 bases at V and 11 bases at J, with 18 bases between.

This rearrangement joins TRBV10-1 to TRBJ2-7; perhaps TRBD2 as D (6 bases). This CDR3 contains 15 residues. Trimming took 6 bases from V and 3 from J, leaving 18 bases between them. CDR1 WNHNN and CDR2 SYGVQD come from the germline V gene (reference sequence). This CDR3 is CASSGPGEGLYEQYF. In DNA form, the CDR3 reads TGCGCCAGCAGCGGCCCGGGGGAAGGGCTCTACGAGCAGTACTTC.

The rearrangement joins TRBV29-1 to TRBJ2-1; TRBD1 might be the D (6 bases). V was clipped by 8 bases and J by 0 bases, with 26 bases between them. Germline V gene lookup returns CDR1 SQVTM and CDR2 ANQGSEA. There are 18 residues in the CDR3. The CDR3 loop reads CSLGTGLGSLSSYNEQFF. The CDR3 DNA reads TGCAGCTTAGGCACAGGGCTCGGAAGCTTAAGCTCCTACAATGAGCAGTTCTTC.

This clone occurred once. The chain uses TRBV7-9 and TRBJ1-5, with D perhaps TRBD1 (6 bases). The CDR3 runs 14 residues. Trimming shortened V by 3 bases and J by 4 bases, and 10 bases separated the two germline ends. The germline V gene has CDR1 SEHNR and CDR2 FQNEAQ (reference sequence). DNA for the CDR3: TGTGCCAGCAGCTTTTCGGACAGAAATCAGCCCCAGCATTTT. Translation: CASSFSDRNQPQHF.

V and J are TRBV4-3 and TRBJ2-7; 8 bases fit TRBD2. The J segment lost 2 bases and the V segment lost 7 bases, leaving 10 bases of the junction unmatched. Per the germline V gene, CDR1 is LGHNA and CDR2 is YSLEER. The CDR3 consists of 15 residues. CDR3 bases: TGCGCCAGCATGCCCCAGGTAGCGGGACCCTACGAGCAGTACTTC. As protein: CASMPQVAGPYEQYF.

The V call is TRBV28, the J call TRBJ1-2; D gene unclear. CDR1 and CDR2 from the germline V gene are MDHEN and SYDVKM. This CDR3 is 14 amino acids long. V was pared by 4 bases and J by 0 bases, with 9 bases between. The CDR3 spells CASSSVLANYGYTF. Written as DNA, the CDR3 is TGTGCCAGCAGTTCGGTTCTAGCTAACTATGGCTACACCTTC.

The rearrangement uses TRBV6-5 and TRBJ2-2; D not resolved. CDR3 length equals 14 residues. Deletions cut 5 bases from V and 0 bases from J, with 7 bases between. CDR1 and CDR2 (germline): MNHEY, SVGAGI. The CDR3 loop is CASSRQSNTGELFF. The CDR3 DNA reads TGTGCCAGCAGTCGACAATCGAACACCGGGGAGCTGTTTTTT.

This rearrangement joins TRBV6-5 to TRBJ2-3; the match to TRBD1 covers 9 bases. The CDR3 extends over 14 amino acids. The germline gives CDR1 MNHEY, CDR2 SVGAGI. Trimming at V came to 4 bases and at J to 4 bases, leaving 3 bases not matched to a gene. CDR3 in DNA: TGTGCCAGCAGTTTCCGGGACAGGGCAGATACGCAGTATTTT. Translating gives CASSFRDRADTQYF.

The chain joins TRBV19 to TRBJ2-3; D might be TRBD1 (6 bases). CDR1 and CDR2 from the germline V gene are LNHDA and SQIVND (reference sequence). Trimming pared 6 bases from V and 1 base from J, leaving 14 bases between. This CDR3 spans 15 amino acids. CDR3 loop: CASSLAGARTDTQYF. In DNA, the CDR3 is TGTGCCAGTAGCCTAGCAGGGGCCCGCACAGATACGCAGTATTTT.

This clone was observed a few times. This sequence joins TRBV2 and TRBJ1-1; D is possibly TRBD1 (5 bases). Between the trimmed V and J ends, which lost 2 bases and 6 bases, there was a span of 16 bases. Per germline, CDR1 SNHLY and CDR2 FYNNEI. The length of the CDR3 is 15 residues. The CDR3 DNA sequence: TGTGCCAGCAGTGAACCCTTGCCAGGGAGGCCTGAAGCTTTCTTT. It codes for CASSEPLPGRPEAFF.

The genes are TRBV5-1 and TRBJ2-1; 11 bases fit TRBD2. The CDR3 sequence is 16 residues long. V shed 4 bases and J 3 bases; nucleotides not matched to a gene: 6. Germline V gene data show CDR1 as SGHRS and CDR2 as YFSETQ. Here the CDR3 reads CASSISGGELYNEQFF. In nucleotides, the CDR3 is TGCGCCAGCAGCATTAGCGGGGGGGAACTCTACAATGAGCAGTTCTTC.

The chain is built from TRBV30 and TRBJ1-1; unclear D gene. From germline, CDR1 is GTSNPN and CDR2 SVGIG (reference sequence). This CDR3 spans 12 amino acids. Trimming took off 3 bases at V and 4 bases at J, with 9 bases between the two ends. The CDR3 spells CAWSPVTTEAFF. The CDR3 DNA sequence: TGTGCCTGGAGCCCGGTAACCACTGAAGCTTTCTTT. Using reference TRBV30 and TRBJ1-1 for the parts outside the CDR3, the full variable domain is SQTIHQWPATLVQPVGSPLSLECTVEGTSNPNLYWYRQAAGRGLQLLFYSVGIGQISSEVPQNLSASRPQDRQFILSSKKLLLSDSGFYLCAWSPVTTEAFFGQGTRLTVV.